This TCR beta chain comes out of a study of T cells after yellow fever vaccination. Germline V lookup: CDR1 MNHEY, CDR2 SMNVEV (reference sequence). J gave up 5 bases and V 3 bases, and 6 bases lay outside the gene matches. The CDR3 spans 16 residues. This clonotype was detected a few times. Conversion of TCR transcripts into cDNA relied on 5'RACE template switching, which added a universal primer site and UMIs. TCRdb independently ran MiXCR on the 5' RACE reads; one entry per CDR3 protein. Of nearly 350,000 distinct CDR3 sequences listed, approximately 8% are singletons. V is TRBV27 and J is TRBJ1-6, with 8 bases that match TRBD1. The receptor was isolated from a man younger than 35 who received the YFV17D yellow fever vaccine. Specimen: PBMCs, collected about 49 days after the first yellow fever vaccination. The CDR3 sequence: CASSFRGDRNNSPLHF. The CDR3 coding sequence is TGTGCCAGCAGTTTTAGGGGGGACAGGAATAATTCACCCCTCCACTTT.